This entry describes one T cell receptor (beta chain). Its specificity is unknown. Profiling relied on immunoSEQ multiplex PCR, and the TCRdb table lists in-frame clones only, not all of them. The profile covers some 2,000,000 clones, with about 95% appearing a single time and approximately 0.13% taken by the ten largest. Recent vaccinations or acute infections were absent in the healthy HIV-negative adult donors. The germline CDR1 and CDR2 sequences are KGHSH and LQKENI. V lost 5 bases and J lost 6; bases outside the gene matches: 6. The CDR3 covers 13 residues. The record originates from a study of shared clonotypes between healthy human individuals. Study-level background: The study enrolled a couple of women and three men aged 18 to 49.

Findings and limits, study-wide: Limitation of the genetic and exposure-history diversity represented came from the few donors.

Sequencing was done on a sample of naive CD4+ T cells sorted from blood. Subset: CD45RA+ positively selected. V usage is TRBV18 and J usage is TRBJ1-2, with 7 nucleotides matching TRBD1. The source of this sequence is a young man in good health. CDR3 sequence (DNA): TGTGCCAGCTCAGTCGGGACAGAGAATGGCTACACCTTC. This gives the protein CASSVGTENGYTF.